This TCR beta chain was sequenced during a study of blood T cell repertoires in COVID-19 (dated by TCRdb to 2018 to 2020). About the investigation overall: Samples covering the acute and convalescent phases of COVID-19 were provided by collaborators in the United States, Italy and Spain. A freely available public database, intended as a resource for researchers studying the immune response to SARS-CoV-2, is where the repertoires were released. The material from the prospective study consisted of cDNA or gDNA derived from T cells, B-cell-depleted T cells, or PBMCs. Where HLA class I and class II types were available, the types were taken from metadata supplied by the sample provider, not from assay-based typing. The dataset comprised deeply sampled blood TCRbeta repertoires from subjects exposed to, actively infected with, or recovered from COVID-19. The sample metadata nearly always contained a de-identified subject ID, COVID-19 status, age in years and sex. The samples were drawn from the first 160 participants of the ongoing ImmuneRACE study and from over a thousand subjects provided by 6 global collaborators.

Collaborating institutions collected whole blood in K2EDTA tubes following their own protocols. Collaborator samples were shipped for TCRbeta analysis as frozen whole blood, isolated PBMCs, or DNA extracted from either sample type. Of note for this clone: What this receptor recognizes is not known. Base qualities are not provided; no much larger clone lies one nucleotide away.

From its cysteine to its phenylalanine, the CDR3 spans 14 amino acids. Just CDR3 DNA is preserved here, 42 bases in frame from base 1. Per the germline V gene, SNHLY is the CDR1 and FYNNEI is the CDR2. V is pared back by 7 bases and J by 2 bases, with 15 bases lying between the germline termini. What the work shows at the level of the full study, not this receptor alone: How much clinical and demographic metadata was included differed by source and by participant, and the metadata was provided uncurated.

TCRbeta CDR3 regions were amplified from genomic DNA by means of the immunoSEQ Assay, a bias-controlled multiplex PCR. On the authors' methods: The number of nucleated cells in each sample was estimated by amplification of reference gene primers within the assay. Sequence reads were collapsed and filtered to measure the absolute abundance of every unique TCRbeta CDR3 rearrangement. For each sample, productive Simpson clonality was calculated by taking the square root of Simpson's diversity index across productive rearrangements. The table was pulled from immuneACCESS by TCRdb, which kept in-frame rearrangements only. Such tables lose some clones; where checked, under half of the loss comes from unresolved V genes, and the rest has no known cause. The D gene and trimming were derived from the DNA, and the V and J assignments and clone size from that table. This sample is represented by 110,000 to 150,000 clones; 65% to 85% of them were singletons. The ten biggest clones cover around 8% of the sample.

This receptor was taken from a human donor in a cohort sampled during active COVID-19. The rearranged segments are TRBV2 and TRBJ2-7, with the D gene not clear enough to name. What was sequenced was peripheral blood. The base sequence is TGTGCCAGCACCGACCCCCGGAGAACCTACGAGCAGTACTTC. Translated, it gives CASTDPRRTYEQYF.